This T cell receptor (beta chain) was retrieved from a study of glioma-infiltrating T cells after dendritic cell vaccination. CDR1 MGHRA and CDR2 YSYEKL come from the germline V gene. The CDR3 extends over 16 amino acids. The V end was cut by 0 bases, the J end by 7 bases, with 18 bases between. TCRdb's copy holds only in-frame clones and misses some; the assay was immunoSEQ multiplex PCR. Here the sample spans approximately 67,000 clones, 80% to 85% being singletons. This chain joins TRBV4-1 and TRBJ2-5, with a possible D match to TRBD2 (5 bases). This specimen was blood, taken before dendritic cell vaccination. This clonotype was obtained from a human donor with glioblastoma. CDR3: CASSQDAGRIRTTQYF. In nucleotides, the CDR3 is TGCGCCAGCAGCCAAGATGCGGGCAGAATCCGGACGACCCAGTACTTC.